The rows below give T cell receptor beta chains drawn from one sample of a study of blood T cell repertoires in COVID-19. The data were produced by immunoSEQ multiplex PCR, yet TCRdb's version contains in-frame clones alone and is incomplete. The sample records hundreds of thousands of clones, over 85% being singletons. The sample comprised PBMCs or T cells enriched from blood (not recorded which). Receptor source: a woman aged 25-40 years who had recovered from COVID-19. The CDR3 runs from the conserved cysteine through the conserved F or W. The D gene is left open where the match is weak. The size entry is marked missing in some rows and otherwise reads once, few, many or a size class.

TGTGCCAGCTCACCAGGACACTCGAACACTGAAGCTTTCTTT	CASSPGHSNTEAFF	NA	TRBJ1-1	TRBV18	NA
TGTGCCAGCCAACATAGCGACAGGGGGCGCCGAGAGACCCAGTACTTC	CASQHSDRGRRETQYF	TRBD1	TRBJ2-5	TRBV27	NA
TGTGCCAGCAGGGAACAGGGGATGGGCACTGAAGCTTTCTTT	CASREQGMGTEAFF	TRBD1	TRBJ1-1	TRBV25-1	NA
TGTGCCAGCAGTTATCTTCAGGGAGGAGGGTACGAGCAGTACTTC	CASSYLQGGGYEQYF	NA	TRBJ2-7	TRBV28	NA
TGTGCCAGCAGCTCTCATACAGGGCCTGGGGCCAACGTCCTGACTTTC	CASSSHTGPGANVLTF	NA	TRBJ2-6	TRBV5-4	once
TGTGCCAGCAGTTATCTGGAGCAGTACTTC	CASSYLEQYF	NA	TRBJ2-7	TRBV6-5	NA
TGTGCCAGCAGCTTACCGCTAGCGGGAGCAAAGACCTACAATGAGCAGTTCTTC	CASSLPLAGAKTYNEQFF	TRBD2	TRBJ2-1	TRBV7-9	NA
TGTGCCAGCAGCCACGAGACAGGGAATCAGCCCCAGCATTTT	CASSHETGNQPQHF	TRBD1	TRBJ1-5	TRBV7-9	NA
TGTGCCAGCAGCCAAGTGTCCAGCGGGAGGGTTGAGCAGTTCTTC	CASSQVSSGRVEQFF	TRBD2	TRBJ2-1	TRBV3-1/TRBV3-2	NA
TGTGCCAGTACCCCTGGGGGGGCTAGCGGCCCCCAAGAGACCCAGTACTTC	CASTPGGASGPQETQYF	NA	TRBJ2-5	TRBV19	few
TGTGCCACCAGTGATTCATACAATGAGCAGTTCTTC	CATSDSYNEQFF	NA	TRBJ2-1	TRBV24-1	NA
TGTGCCAGTAGGGACAGGGACTGGAATCAGCCCCAGCATTTT	CASRDRDWNQPQHF	TRBD1	TRBJ1-5	TRBV19	NA
TGCGCCAGCAGCTTGGCGGGACAGGGCTCTGGGGCCAACGTCCTGACTTTC	CASSLAGQGSGANVLTF	TRBD1	TRBJ2-6	TRBV5-1	NA
TGTGCCAGCAGCGGGGAGGGGAGCGGGAGCCCCCTTCACGAGCAGTACTTC	CASSGEGSGSPLHEQYF	TRBD2	TRBJ2-7	TRBV7-9	NA
TGTGCCAGCAGCCAGAACGGGGGAGTAGGGATCGACGAGCAGTACTTC	CASSQNGGVGIDEQYF	NA	TRBJ2-7	TRBV3-1/TRBV3-2	NA
TGTGCCAGCAGCCACAGGGTGAACTATGGCTACACCTTC	CASSHRVNYGYTF	NA	TRBJ1-2	TRBV27	once
TGTGCCAGCAGTTTATTCGGGCCCAGCAGGGACGAGCAGTACTTC	CASSLFGPSRDEQYF	NA	TRBJ2-7	TRBV27	once
TGTGCCAGCAGTAGTCCGGGGAACTATGGCTACACCTTC	CASSSPGNYGYTF	NA	TRBJ1-2	TRBV28	NA
TGTGCCAGCAGTTTCTTAGGGTTAACAGGCACCGGGGAGCTGTTTTTT	CASSFLGLTGTGELFF	NA	TRBJ2-2	TRBV27	NA
TGTGCCAGCAGTCCGACTAGCGCCGCTCCGGACAATGAGCAGTTCTTC	CASSPTSAAPDNEQFF	TRBD2	TRBJ2-1	TRBV27	NA
TGTGCCAGCAGCGCCGGGGGAGGGTCCTACGAGCAGTACTTC	CASSAGGGSYEQYF	TRBD2	TRBJ2-7	TRBV5-6	many
TGCGCCAGCAGCCAAGTTCTTTCCTTCGATGAAAAACTGTTTTTT	CASSQVLSFDEKLFF	NA	TRBJ1-4	TRBV4-1	NA
TGTGCCAGCAGTGGCCACTACGCCGCGGGGGCGGGCGCCAAAAACATTCAGTACTTC	CASSGHYAAGAGAKNIQYF	NA	TRBJ2-4	TRBV2	NA
TGTGCCAGCTCACTCTATTCGGCAACTAATGAAAAACTGTTTTTT	CASSLYSATNEKLFF	NA	TRBJ1-4	TRBV18	NA